The 17 T cell receptor beta chains below come from one sample, sequenced in a study of blood T cell repertoires in COVID-19. The data were produced by immunoSEQ multiplex PCR, yet TCRdb's version contains in-frame clones alone and is incomplete. This table holds around 250,000 clones, under 90% found once. The sample consisted of PBMCs or T cells enriched from blood (not recorded which). These receptors originate from a man aged 25 to 40 with acute COVID-19.

In this sample, this clone turned up a few times. The chain couples TRBV13 to TRBJ1-4, with D tentatively TRBD1 (6 bases). Germline V CDR1 and CDR2: PRHDT, FYEKMQ (reference sequence). Trimming took 0 bases from V and 7 from J, leaving 9 bases between them. This CDR3 is 14 amino acids long. The CDR3 nucleotides are TGTGCCAGCAGCTTAGGGGGGGCGAGTGAAAAACTGTTTTTT. Its translation: CASSLGGASEKLFF.

CDR3 nucleotide sequence: TGTGCCAGCGTCTCAGGCTCCTATAATTCACCCCTCCACTTT. Translating gives CASVSGSYNSPLHF. This chain uses TRBV7-9 with TRBJ1-6; no definite D call. Germline V CDR1 and CDR2: SEHNR, FQNEAQ (reference sequence). This CDR3 region has 14 residues. The germline V and J ends were trimmed by 8 bases and 0 bases, with 8 bases remaining between them.

This clone was seen only once. The CDR3 here is CASSLEVAGGPAGELFF. The CDR3 DNA is TGTGCCAGCAGCTTAGAAGTAGCGGGAGGGCCTGCCGGGGAGCTGTTTTTT. The chain uses TRBV7-6 and TRBJ2-2; 11 bases line up with TRBD2. CDR3 size: 17 residues. J was trimmed by 6 bases and V by 1 base; bases with no gene match: 7. Germline V lookup: CDR1 SGHVS, CDR2 FNYEAQ.

This clone was found once. The chain recombines TRBV6-1 with TRBJ1-2; 7 nucleotides align to TRBD1. Germline CDR1 is MNHNS and CDR2 is SASEGT. CDR3 length: 13 residues. Trimming at V came to 1 base and at J to 7 bases, leaving 3 bases not matched to a gene. The CDR3 spells CASSEGDRSGYTF. CDR3 in DNA: TGTGCCAGCAGTGAAGGGGACAGAAGTGGCTACACCTTC.

The rearrangement joins TRBV30 to TRBJ1-5; D remains ambiguous. CDR1 and CDR2 from the germline V gene are GTSNPN and SVGIG (reference sequence). This CDR3 has 13 residues. V dropped 3 bases and J dropped 5 bases, with 11 bases sitting between them. The CDR3 here is CAWSVGRDQPQHF. For the CDR3, the DNA is TGTGCCTGGAGCGTTGGGAGAGATCAGCCCCAGCATTTT.

This sequence joins TRBV13 and TRBJ2-2, with 9 bases identical to TRBD1. There are 14 residues in the CDR3. Germline trimming cut 6 bases from V and 3 bases from J; bases unmatched to any gene: 2. Germline V gene sequence: CDR1 PRHDT, CDR2 FYEKMQ (reference sequence). In nucleotides, the CDR3 is TGTGCCAGCAGGCGGACAGGGGACACCGGGGAGCTGTTTTTT. It specifies CASRRTGDTGELFF.

The chain's CDR3 is CASSLEDLNTEAFF. The CDR3 DNA reads as TGTGCCAGCAGCTTAGAGGACTTGAACACTGAAGCTTTCTTT. This chain links TRBV11-3 with TRBJ1-1; D uncertain. Germline V gene data show CDR1 as SGHNT and CDR2 as YENEEA. V was shortened by 0 bases and J by 0 bases, with 5 bases between the two germline ends. CDR3 length: 14 residues.

The table lists this clone with a few counts. J is TRBJ2-5 and V is TRBV28; 7 bases align to TRBD2. J gave up 7 bases and V 6 bases, and 17 bases lay outside the gene matches. Looked up from germline, CDR1 is MDHEN and CDR2 is SYDVKM. The CDR3 runs 16 residues. CDR3 nucleotide sequence: TGTGCCAGCAGCCGGAGGGGAGGGTCCGGTTTAGGGACCCAGTACTTC. Its protein product is CASSRRGGSGLGTQYF.

The V gene is TRBV18, the J gene TRBJ2-2; 7 bases map to TRBD1. CDR1 and CDR2 from the germline V gene are KGHSH and LQKENI. V dropped 4 bases and J dropped 1; count of bases not matched to a gene: 6. The CDR3 spans 16 residues. The CDR3 spells CASSRPTGLNTGELFF. CDR3 in DNA: TGTGCCAGCTCACGACCGACAGGGTTGAACACCGGGGAGCTGTTTTTT.

This clone was detected only once. This sequence joins TRBV5-6 and TRBJ2-1; no firm D call. This CDR3 is built from 13 residues. CDR1 is SGHDT and CDR2 is YYEEEE in the germline V gene. Trimming cost V 1 base and J 6 bases, with 8 bases left between them. The CDR3 DNA is TGTGCCAGCAGCTTGCTCAGGCGCAATGAGCAGTTCTTC. This translates into CASSLLRRNEQFF.

This chain uses TRBV28 with TRBJ1-5; TRBD1 agrees at 7 bases. The V and J ends lost 5 bases and 6 bases, in that order; junction bases with no gene match: 7. There are 14 residues in the CDR3. CDR1 and CDR2 from the germline V gene are MDHEN and SYDVKM. CDR3 bases: TGTGCCAGCAGTCCCTCACAGGGGACTCAGCCCCAGCATTTT. It is translated as CASSPSQGTQPQHF.

The chain combines TRBV28 with TRBJ2-2; D is possibly TRBD2 (7 bases). The CDR3 spans 19 residues. Germline assignment: CDR1 MDHEN and CDR2 SYDVKM. V lost 7 bases, J lost 4 bases, and 28 bases lay in between. CDR3 sequence reads: CASNELGATAGAVTGELFF. The CDR3 bases are TGTGCCAGCAACGAGTTAGGGGCCACCGCGGGGGCGGTCACCGGGGAGCTGTTTTTT.

The chain couples TRBV9 to TRBJ1-2; 11 positions agree with TRBD1. The V and J ends lost 7 bases and 3 bases, in that order; junction bases with no gene match: 5. Germline-derived CDR1 and CDR2 are SGDLS and YYNGEE. The CDR3 has 14 amino acids. The CDR3 sequence: CASGTGGFDYGYTF. The CDR3 DNA reads TGTGCCAGCGGGACAGGGGGTTTCGACTATGGCTACACCTTC. Supplemented by reference TRBV9 and TRBJ1-2, the full variable domain reads DSGVTQTPKHLITATGQRVTLRCSPRSGDLSVYWYQQSLDQGLQFLIQYYNGEERAKGNILERFSAQQFPDLHSELNLSSLELGDSALYFCASGTGGFDYGYTFGSGTRLTVV.

The rearrangement joins TRBV27 to TRBJ2-2; D is uncertain. From germline, CDR1 is MNHEY and CDR2 SMNVEV (reference sequence). V was clipped by 4 bases and J by 1 base, with 4 bases between them. The CDR3 extends over 13 amino acids. Here the CDR3 reads CASSSGNTGELFF. As DNA, the CDR3 is TGTGCCAGCAGTTCAGGGAACACCGGGGAGCTGTTTTTT.

The CDR3 nucleotides are TGTGCCAGCAGGAAATCCCCGGCCTACAATGAGCAGTTCTTC. This gives the protein CASRKSPAYNEQFF. The rearrangement links TRBV2 to TRBJ2-1; D unresolved. The ends were cut back, 6 bases at V and 2 bases at J, with 11 bases in the middle. Germline V gene sequence: CDR1 SNHLY, CDR2 FYNNEI. The CDR3 length is 14 residues. The full variable domain, rest sourced from reference TRBV2 and TRBJ2-1, is EPEVTQTPSHQVTQMGQEVILRCVPISNHLYFYWYRQILGQKVEFLVSFYNNEISEKSEIFDDQFSVERPDGSNFTLKIRSTKLEDSAMYFCASRKSPAYNEQFFGPGTRLTVL.

The chain recombines TRBV2 with TRBJ1-1, with 10 bases that match TRBD1. The CDR3 spans 16 residues. Germline CDR1 is SNHLY and CDR2 is FYNNEI. The V segment lost 3 bases and the J segment 8 bases; nucleotides outside the gene matches: 12. In DNA, the CDR3 is TGTGCCAGCAGTGAGGGAGCACGACAGGGGGCTAACGAAGCTTTCTTT. It encodes CASSEGARQGANEAFF.

Here the CDR3 reads CASRLGGSEQYV. CDR3 coding DNA: TGTGCCAGCAGATTGGGAGGGTCCGAGCAGTACGTC. This chain uses TRBV5-6 with TRBJ2-7; 7 bases map to TRBD2. Germline values: CDR1 SGHDT, CDR2 YYEEEE. CDR3 length equals 12 residues.